Presented here are 25 T cell receptor beta chains from one specimen sequenced in a study of cytomegalovirus exposure and HLA in healthy donors. The PCR was carried out with 60 Vbeta primers and 13 Jbeta primers. The assay was immunoSEQ multiplex PCR, and TCRdb's table has in-frame clones only and misses some. The top ten clones hold 1.6% of a sample with around 150,000 clones, 60% to 75% of them seen once. The sample taken for sequencing was PBMCs. The receptors shown here come from a human donor in good health.

This chain joins TRBV11-2 and TRBJ1-4, with D maybe TRBD1 (5 bases). Germline V gives CDR1 SGHAT, CDR2 FQNNGV. Trimming pared 2 bases from V and 6 bases from J, leaving 10 bases between. CDR3 length equals 14 residues. The CDR3, as DNA: TGTGCCAGCAGCTTACCAGGGTGGGATGAAAAACTGTTTTTT. Translation gives CASSLPGWDEKLFF.

This chain links TRBV10-3 with TRBJ1-1; D uncertain. The V gene lost 6 bases and the J gene lost 4 bases, with 12 bases spanning the gap. CDR3 length equals 13 residues. Germline CDR1 is ENHRY and CDR2 is SYGVKD. DNA of the CDR3: TGTGCCATCAGCGACATCAAGTTCACTGAAGCTTTCTTT. As protein: CAISDIKFTEAFF.

This chain connects TRBV5-6 to TRBJ2-6; 8 bases line up with TRBD2. CDR1 SGHDT and CDR2 YYEEEE come from the germline V gene. The CDR3 extends over 17 amino acids. V lost 1 base, J lost 2 bases, and 5 bases stayed unmatched. In DNA form, the CDR3 reads TGTGCCAGCAGCTTGAAGCGGGAGTTTCCTGGGGCCAACGTCCTGACTTTC. Amino acids: CASSLKREFPGANVLTF.

The V and J genes are TRBV6-5 and TRBJ1-2; D is uncertain. The CDR3 loop spans 13 amino acids. The germline V and J ends were trimmed by 8 bases and 6 bases, with 16 bases remaining between them. CDR1 MNHEY and CDR2 SVGAGI come from the germline V gene. DNA of the CDR3: TGTGCCAGCGGGCGGTATTCCGGGGATGGCTACACCTTC. As protein: CASGRYSGDGYTF.

The chain's CDR3 is CATSREYRVSNQPQHF. In DNA, the CDR3 is TGTGCCACCAGCAGAGAGTACAGGGTGAGCAATCAGCCCCAGCATTTT. The V and J genes are TRBV15 and TRBJ1-5; the D gene is possibly TRBD1 (6 bases). CDR1 is LNHNV and CDR2 is YYDKDF in the germline V gene (reference sequence). The CDR3 length is 16 residues. Trimming stripped 0 bases from V and 1 base from J, with 10 bases between.

The CDR3 nucleotides read TGTGCCAGCAGCTTAATCAGGTCGACCGACGAGCAGTTCTTC. This codes for CASSLIRSTDEQFF. This sequence joins TRBV11-3 and TRBJ2-1; D uncertain. CDR1 and CDR2 from the germline V gene are SGHNT and YENEEA. Trimming removed 2 bases from V and 10 bases from J, with 15 bases in between. There are 14 residues in the CDR3.

CDR3 bases: TGTGCCAGCGGCCCAGGGTACGGCGATCAGCCCCAGCATTTT. Protein product: CASGPGYGDQPQHF. The chain is built from TRBV6-1 and TRBJ1-5, with D tentatively TRBD1 (5 bases). Trimming took 8 bases from V and 5 from J, leaving 16 bases between them. Germline values: CDR1 MNHNS, CDR2 SASEGT. The CDR3 has 14 residues.

Here the CDR3 DNA reads TGTGCCAGTAGTACTGGGACAGGATACAATCAGCCCCAGCATTTT. Protein: CASSTGTGYNQPQHF. The chain combines TRBV19 with TRBJ1-5; 8 nucleotides match TRBD1. The V gene's germline CDR1 is LNHDA and CDR2 SQIVND (reference sequence). The junction had 5 bases not matched to a gene; V was cut back by 4 bases and J by 3 bases. CDR3 length: 15 residues. The full variable domain, in which reference TRBV19 and TRBJ1-5 provide the parts outside the CDR3, is DGGITQSPKYLFRKEGQNVTLSCEQNLNHDAMYWYRQDPGQGLRLIYYSQIVNDFQKGDIAEGYSVSREKKESFPLTVTSAQKNPTAFYLCASSTGTGYNQPQHFGDGTRLSIL.

The rearrangement joins TRBV5-1 to TRBJ2-7; TRBD1 agrees at 12 bases. This CDR3 comprises 17 residues. The trim removed 4 bases at V and 5 bases at J, leaving 13 bases unmatched. Looked up from germline, CDR1 is SGHRS and CDR2 is YFSETQ. CDR3 sequence (DNA): TGCGCCAGCAGCGTAGACCGAATGGGACAGGGGGCTGACGAGCAGTACTTC. It specifies CASSVDRMGQGADEQYF.

The rearrangement links TRBV7-3 to TRBJ1-2; perhaps TRBD1 as D (6 bases). CDR3 length: 15 amino acids. V was shortened by 5 bases and J by 4 bases, with 17 bases between the two germline ends. Germline V gene sequence: CDR1 SGHTA, CDR2 FQGTGA. The CDR3 spells CASSPKGGAVYGYTF. For the CDR3, the DNA is TGTGCCAGCAGCCCCAAAGGGGGGGCAGTCTATGGCTACACCTTC.

The V and J genes are TRBV7-8 and TRBJ2-7, with 10 positions matching TRBD2. This CDR3 has 17 residues. The ends lost 3 bases at V and 2 bases at J; junction bases unmatched: 10. From germline, CDR1 is SGHVS and CDR2 FQNEAQ. CDR3 nucleotide sequence: TGTGCCAGCAGCTTCGGCCCTAGCGGGAGAAGAACCTACGAGCAGTACTTC. Amino acids: CASSFGPSGRRTYEQYF.

This chain connects TRBV19 to TRBJ2-1, with TRBD2 matching 9 bases. CDR3 size: 16 residues. Germline V gene data show CDR1 as LNHDA and CDR2 as SQIVND (reference sequence). V lost 1 base, J lost 8 bases, and 9 bases stayed unmatched. The CDR3 DNA reads as TGTGCCAGTAGTATAGGAGAGGGTAGCGGGAGCTATGAGCAGTTCTTC. Encoded protein: CASSIGEGSGSYEQFF. Full variable domain (outside the CDR3, taken from reference TRBV19 and TRBJ2-1): DGGITQSPKYLFRKEGQNVTLSCEQNLNHDAMYWYRQDPGQGLRLIYYSQIVNDFQKGDIAEGYSVSREKKESFPLTVTSAQKNPTAFYLCASSIGEGSGSYEQFFGPGTRLTVL.

This clone occurred a few times. The chain carries TRBV28 and TRBJ2-1, with 7 bases lining up with TRBD1. CDR3 size: 14 residues. Germline V lookup: CDR1 MDHEN, CDR2 SYDVKM. Trimming cost V 6 bases and J 6 bases; bases outside gene matches: 8. CDR3 in amino acids: CASRPPGGVNEQFF. The CDR3 DNA follows: TGTGCCAGCAGGCCTCCAGGGGGAGTCAATGAGCAGTTCTTC.

This clone was found a few times. The genes are TRBV28 and TRBJ1-5; 9 positions agree with TRBD1. The germline V gene has CDR1 MDHEN and CDR2 SYDVKM. The CDR3 extends over 19 amino acids. J lost 7 bases, V lost 5 bases, and 21 bases had no gene match. CDR3 loop: CASSLTPHADRGVRQPQHF. The CDR3 nucleotides are TGTGCCAGCAGTCTGACACCACACGCGGACAGGGGAGTTAGGCAGCCCCAGCATTTT.

The gene calls are TRBV28 and TRBJ2-7, with 15 bases aligning to TRBD2. The V gene end was trimmed by 7 bases and the J gene end by 2 bases; junction bases not matched to a gene: 9. This CDR3 has 17 residues. Looked up from germline, CDR1 is MDHEN and CDR2 is SYDVKM. The CDR3 nucleotides are TGTGCCAGCACTCGGGGGACTAGCGGGAGGCCCCCCTACGAGCAGTACTTC. Protein sequence: CASTRGTSGRPPYEQYF.

The CDR3 DNA reads as TGTGCCAGCAGCGTAGTAGCGGGACCGTACGAGCAGTACTTC. This translates into CASSVVAGPYEQYF. The chain is built from TRBV9 and TRBJ2-7, with TRBD2 matching 8 bases. The trim removed 0 bases at V and 4 bases at J, leaving 3 bases unmatched. Germline-derived CDR1 and CDR2 are SGDLS and YYNGEE. The CDR3 extends over 14 amino acids. The full variable domain, with the rest looked up from reference TRBV9 and TRBJ2-7, is DSGVTQTPKHLITATGQRVTLRCSPRSGDLSVYWYQQSLDQGLQFLIQYYNGEERAKGNILERFSAQQFPDLHSELNLSSLELGDSALYFCASSVVAGPYEQYFGPGTRLTVT.

J is TRBJ2-6 and V is TRBV11-1; perhaps TRBD2 as D (5 bases). The V gene lost 5 bases and the J gene lost 2 bases, with 10 bases spanning the gap. Germline V gene data show CDR1 as SGHAT and CDR2 as FQDESV (reference sequence). There are 15 residues in the CDR3. The DNA for the CDR3 is TGTGCCAGCAGCCCGAGGGCGGCTGGGGCCAACGTCCTGACTTTC. Translated: CASSPRAAGANVLTF.

The chain links TRBV28 to TRBJ1-5, with 8 bases lining up with TRBD1. The CDR3 is 17 residues long. V dropped 6 bases and J dropped 2; count of bases not matched to a gene: 12. Germline CDR1 and CDR2: MDHEN and SYDVKM. In DNA, the CDR3 is TGTGCCAGCAGGCACCCCGGGACAGGAGCTCGCAATCAGCCCCAGCATTTT. Its protein product is CASRHPGTGARNQPQHF.

J is TRBJ2-7 and V is TRBV15, with a possible D match to TRBD2 (5 bases). Germline CDR1 LNHNV, CDR2 YYDKDF (reference sequence). CDR3 length: 15 amino acids. The ends were cut back, 1 base at V and 7 bases at J, with 17 bases in the middle. Here the CDR3 reads CATSRGGSVGREQYF. DNA for the CDR3: TGTGCCACCAGCAGAGGTGGTAGCGTCGGAAGGGAGCAGTACTTC.

This CDR3 reads CASSQDGTGGDQPQHF. The CDR3 DNA is TGCGCCAGCAGCCAAGATGGGACAGGGGGAGATCAGCCCCAGCATTTT. V gene TRBV4-1 combines with J gene TRBJ1-5; TRBD1 matches at 11 bases. With V trimmed by 0 bases and J by 5 bases, 3 bases remained unmatched. The CDR3 is 16 residues long. CDR1 is MGHRA and CDR2 is YSYEKL in the germline V gene.

This clone was counted once. The genes are TRBV27 and TRBJ2-7; 8 bases map to TRBD1. This CDR3 is 14 amino acids long. Germline-derived CDR1 and CDR2 are MNHEY and SMNVEV (reference sequence). The V segment lost 5 bases and the J segment 3 bases; nucleotides outside the gene matches: 6. As DNA, the CDR3 is TGTGCCAGCAGTCGGACAGGGTCAAACTACGAGCAGTACTTC. Protein: CASSRTGSNYEQYF.

The chain has TRBV11-3 and TRBJ2-3; the D gene is possibly TRBD2 (6 bases). This CDR3 spans 14 amino acids. The germline gives CDR1 SGHNT, CDR2 YENEEA. The V end lost 4 bases, the J end lost 0 bases, and 8 bases lay between the germline ends. The CDR3 protein is CASSSGTSTDTQYF. The DNA for the CDR3 is TGTGCCAGCAGCTCCGGGACTAGCACAGATACGCAGTATTTT. Full variable domain (rest looked up from reference TRBV11-3 and TRBJ2-3): EAGVVQSPRYKIIEKKQPVAFWCNPISGHNTLYWYLQNLGQGPELLIRYENEEAVDDSQLPKDRFSAERLKGVDSTLKIQPAELGDSAVYLCASSSGTSTDTQYFGPGTRLTVL.

This clone occurred a few times. V gene TRBV11-2 combines with J gene TRBJ1-1, with TRBD1 as a possible D gene (5 bases). V lost 3 bases to trimming and J lost 9 bases, with 20 bases between them. Germline V gene data show CDR1 as SGHAT and CDR2 as FQNNGV. The CDR3 totals 15 residues. CDR3 nucleotides: TGTGCCAGCAGCTTTCCCGCCGACAGCCACCAGAAAGCTTTCTTT. This codes for CASSFPADSHQKAFF.

J is TRBJ2-5 and V is TRBV9; 7 nucleotides align to TRBD1. The CDR3 loop spans 14 amino acids. The V gene's germline CDR1 is SGDLS and CDR2 YYNGEE. After removal of 4 bases from V and 5 bases from J, the junction contained 8 bases not matched to a gene. The CDR3 DNA sequence: TGTGCCAGCAGCCTCACAGGGGTTCGGGAGACCCAGTACTTC. As protein: CASSLTGVRETQYF.

CDR3 protein: CASSLQGWKTDTQYF. CDR3 in DNA: TGTGCCAGCAGCTTACAGGGGTGGAAGACAGATACGCAGTATTTT. The chain combines TRBV7-3 with TRBJ2-3; D may be TRBD1 (6 bases). The CDR3 runs 15 residues. The germline V gene encodes CDR1 SGHTA and CDR2 FQGTGA. Trimming cost V 2 bases and J 3 bases, with 12 bases left between them.